The sequence of this T cell receptor (beta chain) was determined in a study of blood T cell repertoires in COVID-19 (dated by TCRdb to 2020 to 2022). Notes on the research overall: Collaborator samples came from the United States, Italy and Spain and covered acute and convalescent phases of COVID-19. The prospective study material was composed of cDNA or gDNA derived from T cells, B-cell-depleted T cells, or PBMCs. The dataset comprised deeply sampled blood TCRbeta repertoires from subjects exposed to, actively infected with, or recovered from COVID-19. The repertoires were made available in a free public database intended to serve as a resource for research on the immune response to SARS-CoV-2. The samples were drawn from two sources: the first 160 participants of the ongoing ImmuneRACE study, and over 950 subjects contributed by 6 global collaborators. Sample metadata almost always included a de-identified subject ID, COVID-19 status, age in years and sex. Where available, HLA class I and class II types were taken from metadata supplied by the sample provider and were not determined by assay-based typing.

In the germline V gene, CDR1 corresponds to SGHRS and CDR2 to YFSETQ. Trimming leaves V shorter by 5 bases and J shorter by 7 bases, with the junction holding 6 bases beyond the gene matches. The CDR3 has 12 amino acids, counting the end cysteine and phenylalanine. The only DNA kept is the CDR3, 36 bases in frame from the first base. A note on this clone: The antigen it recognizes is unknown. No qualities accompany the bases; no much larger clone lies one base away.

Participants in the prospective study were enrolled through a virtual design, were aged about 18 to 100 years, and lived in 24 United States geographic areas. In the prospective study, participants were assigned to cohorts based on the clinical history participants reported in a screening survey and a study questionnaire. ImmuneRACE Cohort 3 recovered participants were defined by two consecutive negative NP/OP PCR tests, healthcare professional clearance, or symptom resolution. In the prospective study, mobile phlebotomists collected whole blood, serum and a nasopharyngeal or oropharyngeal swab from each participant. Participants in the prospective study had the option to provide additional blood draws and questionnaires over an approximately 2-month period. Blood samples from the prospective study were shipped frozen or at room temperature prior to DNA extraction. TCRbeta CDR3 regions were amplified from genomic DNA using the immunoSEQ Assay, a bias-controlled multiplex PCR. Per the authors' processing: The number of nucleated cells in each sample was estimated from the amplification of reference gene primers within the assay. To quantify the absolute abundance of each unique TCRbeta CDR3 rearrangement, sequence reads were collapsed and filtered. For each sample, productive Simpson clonality was calculated as the square root of Simpson's diversity index over productive rearrangements. TCRdb retrieved this table from immuneACCESS and kept in-frame rearrangements only. Not all clones are present; in checked studies, unresolved V genes account for under half, and no reason is known for the remainder. V and J calls plus clone size are reproduced from that table; the DNA served to infer D and trimming. Across this sample there are around 200,000 clones, with 75% to 90% seen only once. About 9% of the sample rests with the top ten.

Findings and caveats that apply to the study as a whole: How much clinical and demographic metadata was included differed by source and by participant, and the metadata was provided uncurated.

This receptor chain uses TRBV5-1 and TRBJ2-7, with 7 bases aligning to TRBD1. This clonotype was sampled from a man aged 40-55 years who had recovered from COVID-19. Source material: PBMCs or T cells enriched from blood (not recorded which). The CDR3 reads as follows: CASRRQGEEQYF. The DNA sequence reads TGCGCCAGCAGAAGGCAGGGGGAAGAGCAGTACTTC.